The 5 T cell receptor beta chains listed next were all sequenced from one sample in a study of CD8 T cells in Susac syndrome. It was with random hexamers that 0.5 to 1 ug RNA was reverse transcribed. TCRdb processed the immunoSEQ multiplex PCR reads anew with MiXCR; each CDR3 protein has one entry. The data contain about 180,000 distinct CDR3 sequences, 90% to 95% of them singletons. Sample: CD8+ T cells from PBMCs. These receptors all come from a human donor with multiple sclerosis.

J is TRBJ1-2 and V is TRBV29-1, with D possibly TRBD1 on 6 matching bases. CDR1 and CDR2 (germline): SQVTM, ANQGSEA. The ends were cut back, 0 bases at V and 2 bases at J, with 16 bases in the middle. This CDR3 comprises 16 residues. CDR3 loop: CSVEDAWDTENYGYTF. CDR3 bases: TGCAGCGTTGAAGATGCTTGGGACACTGAAAACTATGGCTACACCTTC.

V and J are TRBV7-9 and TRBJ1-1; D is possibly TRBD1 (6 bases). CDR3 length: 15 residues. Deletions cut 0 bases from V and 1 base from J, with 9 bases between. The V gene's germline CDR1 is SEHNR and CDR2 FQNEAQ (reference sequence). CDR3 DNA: TGTGCCAGCAGCTTAGCGCTACAGGGGAACACTGAAGCTTTCTTT. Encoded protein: CASSLALQGNTEAFF.

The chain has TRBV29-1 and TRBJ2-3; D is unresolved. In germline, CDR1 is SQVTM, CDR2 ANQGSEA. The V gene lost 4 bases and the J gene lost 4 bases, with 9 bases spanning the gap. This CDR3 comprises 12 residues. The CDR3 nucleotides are TGCAGCGTTGGTGGTTCCCCAGATACGCAGTATTTT. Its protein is CSVGGSPDTQYF.

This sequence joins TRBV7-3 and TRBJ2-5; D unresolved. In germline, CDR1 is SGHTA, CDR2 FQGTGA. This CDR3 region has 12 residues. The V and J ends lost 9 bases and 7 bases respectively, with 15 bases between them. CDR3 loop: CASSDFKGTQYF. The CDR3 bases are TGTGCCAGTTCTGATTTCAAGGGGACCCAGTACTTC.

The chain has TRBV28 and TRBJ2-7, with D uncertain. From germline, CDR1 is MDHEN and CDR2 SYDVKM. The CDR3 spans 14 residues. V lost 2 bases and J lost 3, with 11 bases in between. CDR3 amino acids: CASSLPASIYEQYF. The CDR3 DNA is TGTGCCAGCAGTTTACCAGCGTCTATCTACGAGCAGTACTTC.